Described below is a single T cell receptor beta chain sequence and its context. Use of 60 Vbeta and 13 Jbeta primers characterized the PCR. Using immunoSEQ multiplex PCR, the repertoire was profiled, and TCRdb retains in-frame clones only, with some absent. The sample includes over 200,000 clones, just under 85% seen only once; the top ten take approximately 0.62%. Germline V CDR1 and CDR2: MDHEN, SYDVKM. Trimming pared 5 bases from V and 4 bases from J, leaving 15 bases between. This CDR3 has 14 residues. This record comes from a study of cytomegalovirus exposure and HLA in healthy donors. The chain couples TRBV28 to TRBJ2-7, with a possible D match to TRBD2 (6 bases). Sequenced: PBMCs. The source of this sequence is a woman aged 40 to 50 in good health and CMV-seronegative. This chain's CDR3 is CASSPWGLLYEQYF. The CDR3 nucleotides are TGTGCCAGCAGTCCATGGGGACTCCTTTACGAGCAGTACTTC.